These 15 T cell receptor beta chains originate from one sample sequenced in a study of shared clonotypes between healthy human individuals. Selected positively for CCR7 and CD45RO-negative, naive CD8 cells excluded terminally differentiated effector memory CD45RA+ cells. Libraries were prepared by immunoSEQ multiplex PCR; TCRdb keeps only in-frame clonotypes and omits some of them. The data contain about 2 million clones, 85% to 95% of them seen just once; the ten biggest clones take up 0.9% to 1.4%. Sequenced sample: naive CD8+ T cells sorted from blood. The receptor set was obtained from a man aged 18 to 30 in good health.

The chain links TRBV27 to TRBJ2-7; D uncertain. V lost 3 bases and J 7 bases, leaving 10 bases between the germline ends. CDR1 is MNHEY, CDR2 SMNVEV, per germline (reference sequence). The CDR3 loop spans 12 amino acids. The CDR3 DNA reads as TGTGCCAGCAGTTTGGGTAGAGGTGAGCAGTACTTC. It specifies CASSLGRGEQYF.

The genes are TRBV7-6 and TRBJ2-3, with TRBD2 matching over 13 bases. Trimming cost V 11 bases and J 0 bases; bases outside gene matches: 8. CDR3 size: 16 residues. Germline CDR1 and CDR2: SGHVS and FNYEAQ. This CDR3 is CAVSGTSGASTDTQYF. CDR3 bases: TGTGCCGTTTCCGGGACTAGCGGGGCGAGCACAGATACGCAGTATTTT.

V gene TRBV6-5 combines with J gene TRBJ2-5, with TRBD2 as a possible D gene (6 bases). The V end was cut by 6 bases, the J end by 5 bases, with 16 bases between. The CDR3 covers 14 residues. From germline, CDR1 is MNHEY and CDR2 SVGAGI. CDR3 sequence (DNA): TGTGCCAGCAGACCGGGGGACGCGGCGGAGACCCAGTACTTC. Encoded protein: CASRPGDAAETQYF.

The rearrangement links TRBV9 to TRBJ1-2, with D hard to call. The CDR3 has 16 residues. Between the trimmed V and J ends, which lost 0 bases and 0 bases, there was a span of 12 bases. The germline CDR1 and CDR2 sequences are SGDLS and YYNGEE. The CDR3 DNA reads TGTGCCAGCAGCGTAGTAGGAGACGGACCTAACTATGGCTACACCTTC. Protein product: CASSVVGDGPNYGYTF.

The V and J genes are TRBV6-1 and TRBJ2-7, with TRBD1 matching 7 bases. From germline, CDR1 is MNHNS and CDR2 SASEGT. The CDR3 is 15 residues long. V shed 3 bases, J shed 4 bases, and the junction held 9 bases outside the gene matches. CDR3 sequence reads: CASSDLSGGTYEQYF. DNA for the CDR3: TGTGCCAGCAGTGACTTGTCAGGGGGTACTTACGAGCAGTACTTC.

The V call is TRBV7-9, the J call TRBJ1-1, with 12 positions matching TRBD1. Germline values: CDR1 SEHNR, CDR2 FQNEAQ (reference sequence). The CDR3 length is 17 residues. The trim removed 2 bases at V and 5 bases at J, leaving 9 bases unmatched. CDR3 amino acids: CASSLTGQGAGRTEAFF. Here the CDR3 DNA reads TGTGCCAGCAGCTTAACGGGACAGGGGGCGGGAAGAACTGAAGCTTTCTTT.

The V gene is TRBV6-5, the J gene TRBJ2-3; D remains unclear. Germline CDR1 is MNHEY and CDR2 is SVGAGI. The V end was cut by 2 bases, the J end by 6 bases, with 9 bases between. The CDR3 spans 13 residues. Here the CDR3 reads CASSYVGMDTQYF. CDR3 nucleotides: TGTGCCAGCAGTTACGTTGGGATGGATACGCAGTATTTT.

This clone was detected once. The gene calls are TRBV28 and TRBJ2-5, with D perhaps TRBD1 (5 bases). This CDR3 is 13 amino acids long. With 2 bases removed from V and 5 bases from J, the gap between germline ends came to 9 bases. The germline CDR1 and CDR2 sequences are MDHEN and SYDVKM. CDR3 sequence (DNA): TGTGCCAGCAGTTTACAAGGGGTGGAGACCCAGTACTTC. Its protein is CASSLQGVETQYF.

The chain's CDR3 is CASSLDGGRFDEQYF. In DNA form, the CDR3 reads TGTGCCAGCAGCTTAGATGGCGGGAGGTTCGACGAGCAGTACTTC. The chain couples TRBV7-6 to TRBJ2-7, with 8 bases fitting TRBD2. Germline V gives CDR1 SGHVS, CDR2 FNYEAQ. The CDR3 length is 15 residues. The V segment lost 1 base and the J segment 5 bases; nucleotides outside the gene matches: 7.

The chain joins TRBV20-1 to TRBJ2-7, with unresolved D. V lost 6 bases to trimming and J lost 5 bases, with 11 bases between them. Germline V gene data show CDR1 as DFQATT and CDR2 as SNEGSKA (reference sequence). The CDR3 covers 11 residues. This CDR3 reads CSAQASHEQYF. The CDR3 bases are TGCAGTGCCCAGGCAAGCCACGAGCAGTACTTC.

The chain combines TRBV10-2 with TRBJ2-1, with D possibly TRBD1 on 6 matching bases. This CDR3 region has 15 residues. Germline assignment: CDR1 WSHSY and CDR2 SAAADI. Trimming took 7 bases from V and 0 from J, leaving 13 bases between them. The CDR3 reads CASKRDTSSYNEQFF. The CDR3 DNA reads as TGCGCCAGCAAACGGGACACTAGCTCCTACAATGAGCAGTTCTTC.

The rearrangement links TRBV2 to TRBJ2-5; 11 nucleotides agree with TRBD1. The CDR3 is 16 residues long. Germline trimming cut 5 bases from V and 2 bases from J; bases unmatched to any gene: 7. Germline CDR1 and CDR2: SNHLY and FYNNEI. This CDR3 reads CASSPPGTGGQETQYF. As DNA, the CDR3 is TGTGCCAGCAGTCCGCCCGGGACAGGGGGACAAGAGACCCAGTACTTC.

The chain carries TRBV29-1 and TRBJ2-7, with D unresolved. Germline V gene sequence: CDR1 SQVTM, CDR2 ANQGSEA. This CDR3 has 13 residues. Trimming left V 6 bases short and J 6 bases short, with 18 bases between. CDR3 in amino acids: CSVPSPDLLEQYF. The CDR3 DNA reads TGCAGCGTCCCATCCCCAGATCTACTCGAGCAGTACTTC.

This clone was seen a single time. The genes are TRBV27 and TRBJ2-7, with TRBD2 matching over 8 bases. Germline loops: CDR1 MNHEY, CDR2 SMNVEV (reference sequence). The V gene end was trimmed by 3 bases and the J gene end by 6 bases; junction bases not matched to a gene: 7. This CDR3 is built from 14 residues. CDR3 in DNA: TGTGCCAGCAGTTTCTACGGACTAGCAGGCGAGCAGTACTTC. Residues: CASSFYGLAGEQYF.

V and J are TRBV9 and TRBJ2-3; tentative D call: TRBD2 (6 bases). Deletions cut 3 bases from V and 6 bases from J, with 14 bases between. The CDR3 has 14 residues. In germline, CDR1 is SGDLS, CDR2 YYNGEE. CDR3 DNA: TGTGCCAGCAGCGAGGAGGGATTACGGGATACGCAGTATTTT. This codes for CASSEEGLRDTQYF.